The source of this TCR beta chain is a study of cytomegalovirus exposure and HLA in healthy donors. Germline V CDR1 and CDR2: SNHLY, FYNNEI. The CDR3 runs to 15 residues. With 6 bases clipped from V and 5 bases from J, the junction kept 10 bases outside the gene matches. Use of 60 Vbeta and 13 Jbeta primers characterized the PCR. This table comes from immunoSEQ multiplex PCR, and its TCRdb copy is limited to in-frame clones, with some not included. This sample's table has 75,000 to 95,000 clones. Points on this clone: The antigen remains unidentified.

Study results and limitations: Donor immune exposure was known only as CMV serostatus.

Sequenced material: PBMCs. The TCR was taken from a man aged 30-40 years in good health and CMV-seronegative. The chain uses TRBV2 and TRBJ2-5; 9 bases are shared with TRBD1. CDR3 bases: TGTGCCAGCAGAGAGCCTCGGGACAGGGTGGAGACCCAGTACTTC. This encodes CASREPRDRVETQYF. Combining the CDR3 with reference TRBV2 and TRBJ2-5 gives the whole variable domain EPEVTQTPSHQVTQMGQEVILRCVPISNHLYFYWYRQILGQKVEFLVSFYNNEISEKSEIFDDQFSVERPDGSNFTLKIRSTKLEDSAMYFCASREPRDRVETQYFGPGTRLLVL.